The following is a TCR delta chain sequence with its context. The antigen is unknown. The protein held in TCRdb is that of a much larger clone and does not match this DNA's translation at residue 7, likely because of a read error; the protein shown is translated from the DNA. This entry belongs to a study of γδ T cells in repeated Plasmodium falciparum infection. Broader study findings: Malian children's Vdelta2-negative repertoires appeared more expanded and less diverse than Australians'.

TCRdb reanalyzed the multiplex PCR reads using CATT. The top ten hold 8.6% of the sample, which has roughly 48,000 delta-chain clones, roughly 1.6% seen once. Germline V lookup: CDR1 TSWWSYY, CDR2 QGS. The CDR3 has 13 residues. Trimming removed 2 bases at V and 4 bases at J, with 8 bases between. Flow sorting of PBMC yielded separate Vgamma9/Vdelta2+ and Vdelta2-negative gammadelta T cell populations for bulk repertoire analysis. The specimen sequenced was gamma-delta T cells from blood. The chain is built from TRDV1 and TRDJ1; D is unclear. The receptor was isolated from a pool of human donors (malaria-infected and uninfected, not separated). CDR3 coding DNA: TGTGCTCTTGGGGAAGTAATGCACGATAAACTCATCTTT. Amino acids: CALGEVMHDKLIF.